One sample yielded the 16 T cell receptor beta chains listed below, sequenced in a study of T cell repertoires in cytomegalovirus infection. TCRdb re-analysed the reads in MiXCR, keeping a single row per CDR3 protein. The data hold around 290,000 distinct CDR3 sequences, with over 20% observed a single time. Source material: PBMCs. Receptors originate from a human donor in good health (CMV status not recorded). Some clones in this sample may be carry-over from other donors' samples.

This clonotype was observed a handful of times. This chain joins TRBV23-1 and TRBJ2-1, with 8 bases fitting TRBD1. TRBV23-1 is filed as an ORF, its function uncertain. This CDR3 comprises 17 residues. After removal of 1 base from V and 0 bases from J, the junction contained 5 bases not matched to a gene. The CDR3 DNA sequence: TGCGCCAGCAGTCAATATGGACAGGGAATCTCCTACAATGAGCAGTTCTTC. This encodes CASSQYGQGISYNEQFF.

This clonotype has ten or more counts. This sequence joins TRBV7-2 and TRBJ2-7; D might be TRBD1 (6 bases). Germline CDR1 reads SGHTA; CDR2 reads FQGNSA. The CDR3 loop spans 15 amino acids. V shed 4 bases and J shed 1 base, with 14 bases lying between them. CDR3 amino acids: CASSWGQGVSYEQYF. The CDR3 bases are TGTGCCAGCAGCTGGGGACAAGGAGTTTCCTACGAGCAGTACTTC.

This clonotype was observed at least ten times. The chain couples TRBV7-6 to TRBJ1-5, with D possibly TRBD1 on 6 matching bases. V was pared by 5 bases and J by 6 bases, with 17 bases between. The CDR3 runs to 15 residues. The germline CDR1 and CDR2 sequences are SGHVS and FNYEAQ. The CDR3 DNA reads TGTGCCAGCAGCATTACGACAGGCTTCACTCAGCCCCAGCATTTT. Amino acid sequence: CASSITTGFTQPQHF.

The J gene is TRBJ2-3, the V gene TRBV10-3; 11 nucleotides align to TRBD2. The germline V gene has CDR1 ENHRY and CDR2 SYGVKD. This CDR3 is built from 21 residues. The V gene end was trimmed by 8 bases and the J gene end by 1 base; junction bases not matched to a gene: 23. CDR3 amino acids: CAIRQYSGTSGSRGGTDTQYF. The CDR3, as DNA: TGTGCCATCCGACAGTATTCCGGTACTAGCGGGAGCAGAGGGGGCACAGATACGCAGTATTTT.

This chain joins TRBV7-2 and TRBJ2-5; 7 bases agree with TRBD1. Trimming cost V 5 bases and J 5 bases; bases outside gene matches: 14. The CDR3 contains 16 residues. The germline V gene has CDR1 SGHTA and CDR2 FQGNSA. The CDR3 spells CASSLQGQRAWETQYF. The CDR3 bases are TGTGCCAGCAGCCTCCAGGGACAGAGGGCGTGGGAGACCCAGTACTTC.

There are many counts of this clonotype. The CDR3 here is CASRPLGGQETQYF. CDR3 bases: TGTGCCAGCAGACCGCTAGGTGGGCAAGAGACCCAGTACTTC. V usage is TRBV27 and J usage is TRBJ2-5, with unresolved D. Germline CDR1 MNHEY, CDR2 SMNVEV (reference sequence). V was cut by 6 bases and J by 2 bases, with 13 bases left in between. This CDR3 is built from 14 residues.

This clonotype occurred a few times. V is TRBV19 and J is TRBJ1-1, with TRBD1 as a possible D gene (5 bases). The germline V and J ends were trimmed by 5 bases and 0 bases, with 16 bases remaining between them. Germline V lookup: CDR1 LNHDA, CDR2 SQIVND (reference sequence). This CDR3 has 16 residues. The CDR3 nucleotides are TGTGCCAGTAGTTTCACCCAGACCAGGGTGAACACTGAAGCTTTCTTT. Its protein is CASSFTQTRVNTEAFF.

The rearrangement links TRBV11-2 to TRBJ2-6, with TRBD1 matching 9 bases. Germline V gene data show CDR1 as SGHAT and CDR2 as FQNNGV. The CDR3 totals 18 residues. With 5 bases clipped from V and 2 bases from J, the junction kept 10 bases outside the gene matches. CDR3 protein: CASSPFTDRGTGANVLTF. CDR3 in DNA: TGTGCCAGCAGCCCCTTCACAGACAGGGGGACTGGGGCCAACGTCCTGACTTTC. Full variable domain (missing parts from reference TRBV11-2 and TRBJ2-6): EAGVAQSPRYKIIEKRQSVAFWCNPISGHATLYWYQQILGQGPKLLIQFQNNGVVDDSQLPKDRFSAERLKGVDSTLKIQPAKLEDSAVYLCASSPFTDRGTGANVLTFGAGSRLTVL.

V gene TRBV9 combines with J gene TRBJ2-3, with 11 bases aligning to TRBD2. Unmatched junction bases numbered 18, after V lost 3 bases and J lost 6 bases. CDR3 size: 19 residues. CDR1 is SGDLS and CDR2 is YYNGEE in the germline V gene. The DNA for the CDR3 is TGTGCCAGCAGCGCGGGACCAGGCGGGACTAGCGGATTGTTGGATACGCAGTATTTT. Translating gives CASSAGPGGTSGLLDTQYF.

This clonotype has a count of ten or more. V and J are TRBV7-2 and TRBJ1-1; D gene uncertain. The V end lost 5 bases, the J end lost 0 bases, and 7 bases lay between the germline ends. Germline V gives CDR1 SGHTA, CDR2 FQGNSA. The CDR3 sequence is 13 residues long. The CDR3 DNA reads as TGTGCCAGCAGCCCGGGATTGAACACTGAAGCTTTCTTT. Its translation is CASSPGLNTEAFF.

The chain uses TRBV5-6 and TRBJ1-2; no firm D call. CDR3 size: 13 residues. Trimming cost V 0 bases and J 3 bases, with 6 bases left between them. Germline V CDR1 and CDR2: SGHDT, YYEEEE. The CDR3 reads CASSLVSDYGYTF. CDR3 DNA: TGTGCCAGCAGCTTGGTGTCGGACTATGGCTACACCTTC.

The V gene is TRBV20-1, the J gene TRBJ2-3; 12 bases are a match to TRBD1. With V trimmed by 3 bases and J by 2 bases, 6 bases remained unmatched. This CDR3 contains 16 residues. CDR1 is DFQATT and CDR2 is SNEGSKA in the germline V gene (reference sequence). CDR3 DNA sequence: TGCAGTGCTAGTCCCGGGACAGGGGGCATCACAGATACGCAGTATTTT. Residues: CSASPGTGGITDTQYF.

The CDR3, as DNA: TGTGCCAGCTCACCCAGGGGAGGGGCCCAGCATTTT. It specifies CASSPRGGAQHF. This chain connects TRBV18 to TRBJ1-5; D perhaps matches TRBD1 (6 bases). Trimming pared 3 bases from V and 11 bases from J, leaving 11 bases between. This CDR3 contains 12 residues. Germline CDR1 KGHSH, CDR2 LQKENI.

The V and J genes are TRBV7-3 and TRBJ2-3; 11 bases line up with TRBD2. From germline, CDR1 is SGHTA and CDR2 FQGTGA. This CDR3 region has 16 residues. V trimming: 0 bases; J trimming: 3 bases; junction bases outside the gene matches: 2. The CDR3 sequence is CASSLTRLAGTDTQYF. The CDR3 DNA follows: TGTGCCAGCAGCTTAACGCGACTAGCGGGGACAGATACGCAGTATTTT.

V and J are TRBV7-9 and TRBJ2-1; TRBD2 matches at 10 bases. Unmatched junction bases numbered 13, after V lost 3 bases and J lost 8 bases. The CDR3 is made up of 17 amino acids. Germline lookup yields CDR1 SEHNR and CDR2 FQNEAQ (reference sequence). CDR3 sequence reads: CASSFQRQRLAGDEQFF. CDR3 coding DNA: TGTGCCAGCAGCTTCCAACGCCAACGTCTAGCGGGAGATGAGCAGTTCTTC.

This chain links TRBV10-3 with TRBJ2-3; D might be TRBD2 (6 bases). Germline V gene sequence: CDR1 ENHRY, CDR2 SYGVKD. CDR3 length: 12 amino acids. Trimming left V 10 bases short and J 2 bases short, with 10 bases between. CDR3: CATGLSTDTQYF. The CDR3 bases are TGTGCCACAGGACTATCCACAGATACGCAGTATTTT.